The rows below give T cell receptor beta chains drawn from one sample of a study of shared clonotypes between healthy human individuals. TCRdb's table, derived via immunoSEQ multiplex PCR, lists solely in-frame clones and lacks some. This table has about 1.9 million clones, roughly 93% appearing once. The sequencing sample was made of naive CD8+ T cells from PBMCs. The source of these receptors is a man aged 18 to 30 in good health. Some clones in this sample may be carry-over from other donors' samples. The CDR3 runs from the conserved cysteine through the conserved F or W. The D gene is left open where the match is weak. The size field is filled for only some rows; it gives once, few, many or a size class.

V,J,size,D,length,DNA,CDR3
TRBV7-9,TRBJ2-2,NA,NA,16,TGTGCCAGCAGCTTAGGGGGCGGAGTGAACACCGGGGAGCTGTTTTTT,CASSLGGGVNTGELFF
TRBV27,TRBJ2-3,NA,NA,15,TGTGCCAGCAGTTTATCGCCGGGATTGGGAGATACGCAGTATTTT,CASSLSPGLGDTQYF
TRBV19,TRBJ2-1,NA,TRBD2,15,TGTGCCAGTAGAGAGCTAGCGGGACCTTGGAATGAGCAGTTCTTC,CASRELAGPWNEQFF
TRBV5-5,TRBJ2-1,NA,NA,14,TGTGCCAGCAGCGAAGACTTGGGGTACAATGAGCAGTTCTTC,CASSEDLGYNEQFF
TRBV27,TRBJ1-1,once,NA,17,TGTGCCAGCAGTTTAATTTCTCAGGGGCCCAGGAACACTGAAGCTTTCTTT,CASSLISQGPRNTEAFF
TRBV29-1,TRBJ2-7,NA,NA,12,TGCAGCGTAGAGGACGACTCCTACGAGCAGTACTTC,CSVEDDSYEQYF
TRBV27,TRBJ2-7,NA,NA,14,TGTGCCAGCAGTTTAGGGGGGACAGTCTACGAGCAGTACTTC,CASSLGGTVYEQYF
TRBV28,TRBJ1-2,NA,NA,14,TGTGCCAGCAGTCTCCCGGAAGTCCCCTATGGCTACACCTTC,CASSLPEVPYGYTF
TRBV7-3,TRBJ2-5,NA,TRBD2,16,TGTGCCAGCAGCCTCGGGGGGAATATAGGAGGGGAGACCCAGTACTTC,CASSLGGNIGGETQYF
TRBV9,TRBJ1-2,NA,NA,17,TGTGCCAGCAGCAGGTCACAGGCACACCCTTCTAACTATGGCTACACCTTC,CASSRSQAHPSNYGYTF
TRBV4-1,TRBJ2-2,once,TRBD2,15,TGCGCCAGCAGCCGAGGCGGAGCGGGGGGCGGGGAGCTGTTTTTT,CASSRGGAGGGELFF
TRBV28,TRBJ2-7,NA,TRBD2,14,TGTGCCAGCAGGCGGGGGATCAACTCCTACGAGCAGTACTTC,CASRRGINSYEQYF
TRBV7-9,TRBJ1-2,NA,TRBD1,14,TGTGCCAGCAGCCACAAGGGACAGGCATATGGCTACACCTTC,CASSHKGQAYGYTF
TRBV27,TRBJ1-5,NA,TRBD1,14,TGTGCCAGCAGTCTGACAGGGGAAGGGCAGCCCCAGCATTTT,CASSLTGEGQPQHF
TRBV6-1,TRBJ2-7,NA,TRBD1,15,TGTGCCACAATGGGGTCTCGACAGGGGCCCTACGAGCAGTACTTC,CATMGSRQGPYEQYF
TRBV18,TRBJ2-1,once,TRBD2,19,TGTGCCAGCTCACCCCCGAAATGGACTAGCGGGAGCTTCGGCAATGAGCAGTTCTTC,CASSPPKWTSGSFGNEQFF
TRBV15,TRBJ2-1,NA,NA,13,TGTGCCACCAGCAGAGGCTACGCCAAGGAGCAGTTCTTC,CATSRGYAKEQFF
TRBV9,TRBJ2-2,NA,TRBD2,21,TGTGCCAGCAGCCCCCCCCGGGGAGGGGTAGGGACTAGCGGGGACACCGGGGAGCTGTTTTTT,CASSPPRGGVGTSGDTGELFF
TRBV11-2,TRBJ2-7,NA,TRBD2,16,TGTGCCAGCAGCTTACAGTCTAGCGGGAAAGGGTACGAGCAGTACTTC,CASSLQSSGKGYEQYF
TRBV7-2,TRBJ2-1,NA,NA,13,TGTGCCAGCAGCTTAGACATACGCAATGAGCAGTTCTTC,CASSLDIRNEQFF
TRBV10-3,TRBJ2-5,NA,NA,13,TGTGCCATCAGTGACCGGTACCAAGAGACCCAGTACTTC,CAISDRYQETQYF
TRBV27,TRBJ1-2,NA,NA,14,TGTGCCAGCAGTTTGTTAGACGGATCCTATGGCTACACCTTC,CASSLLDGSYGYTF
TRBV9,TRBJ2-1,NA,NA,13,TGTGCCAGCAGCCCCCCGTGGGGGGGCGGGCAGTTCTTC,CASSPPWGGGQFF
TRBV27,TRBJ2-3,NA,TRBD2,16,TGTGCCAGCAGAGCAACTAGCGGATCTAGCACAGATACGCAGTATTTT,CASRATSGSSTDTQYF
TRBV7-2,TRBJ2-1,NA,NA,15,TGTGCCAGCAGGACACAGCACACCTTCAACAATGAGCAGTTCTTC,CASRTQHTFNNEQFF
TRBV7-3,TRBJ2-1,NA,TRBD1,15,TGTGCCAGCAGCTTAATGGCAGGGGGCTTAAGTGAGCAGTTCTTC,CASSLMAGGLSEQFF
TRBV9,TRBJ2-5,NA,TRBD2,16,TGTGCCAGCAGCGCCAGATTAGCGGGAGGGCCGGAGACCCAGTACTTC,CASSARLAGGPETQYF
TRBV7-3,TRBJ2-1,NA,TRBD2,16,TGTGCCAGCAGCCCCCAATTAGCGGGGACCTACAATGAGCAGTTCTTC,CASSPQLAGTYNEQFF
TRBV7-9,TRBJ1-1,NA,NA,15,TGTGCCAGCAGCCTGACGATGGGACCGGACACTGAAGCTTTCTTT,CASSLTMGPDTEAFF
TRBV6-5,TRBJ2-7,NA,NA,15,TGTGCCAGCAACCTTGGGCGGGGGCCCTTTGGCGAGCAGTACTTC,CASNLGRGPFGEQYF
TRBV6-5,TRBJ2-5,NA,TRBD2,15,TGTGCCAGCGGTATACTAGCGGGATTGGAAGAGACCCAGTACTTC,CASGILAGLEETQYF
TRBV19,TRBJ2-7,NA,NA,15,TGTGCCAGTAGTATGGGAACAGGGAGCTCCTACGAGCAGTACTTC,CASSMGTGSSYEQYF
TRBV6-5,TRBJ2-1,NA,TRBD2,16,TGTGCCAGCAGTTACACTTTAGCGGGATCGGTACATGAGCAGTTCTTC,CASSYTLAGSVHEQFF
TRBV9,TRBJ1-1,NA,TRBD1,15,TGTGCCAGCGGCGAAAGACAGGGGCTGAATACTGAAGCTTCCTTT,CASGERQGLNTEASF
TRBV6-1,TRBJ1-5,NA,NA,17,TGTGCCAGCAGTGTCTTTAGACAAGCATATAGCAATCAGCCCCAGCATTTT,CASSVFRQAYSNQPQHF
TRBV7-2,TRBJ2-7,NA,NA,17,TGTGCCAGCAGCTTAGCATCCGGGACGGTCGCAGCCTACGAGCAGTACTTC,CASSLASGTVAAYEQYF
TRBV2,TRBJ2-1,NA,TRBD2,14,TGTGCCAGCAGTCCAAAACAACTAGCGGGGGAGCAGTTCTTC,CASSPKQLAGEQFF
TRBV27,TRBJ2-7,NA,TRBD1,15,TGTGCCAGCAGTTCCGACAGGGGGCGATCTCTCGGGCAGTACTTC,CASSSDRGRSLGQYF
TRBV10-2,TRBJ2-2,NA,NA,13,TGCGCCAGCAGCGCAAGGGAAACCGGGGAGCTGTTTTTT,CASSARETGELFF
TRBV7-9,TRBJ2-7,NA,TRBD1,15,TGTGCCAGCAGCCAGACCGGGACAGGGGAGTACGAGCAGTACTTC,CASSQTGTGEYEQYF
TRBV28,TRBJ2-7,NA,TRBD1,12,TGTGCCAGCGTGACAGGGGGCTACGAGCAGTACTTC,CASVTGGYEQYF
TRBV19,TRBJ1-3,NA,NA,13,TGTGCCAGTTGTGGGGGATTTGGAAACACCATATATTTT,CASCGGFGNTIYF
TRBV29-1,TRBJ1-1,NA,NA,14,TGCAGCGTTGAGGGCGGCTCGGTCCGCACTGAAGCTTTCTTT,CSVEGGSVRTEAFF
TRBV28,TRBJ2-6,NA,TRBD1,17,TGTGCCAGCAGTTTCCGGGACAGCCTCTCTGGGGCCAACGTCCTGACTTTC,CASSFRDSLSGANVLTF
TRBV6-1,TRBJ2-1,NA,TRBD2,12,TGTGCCAGCAGTCCCACTAGCGTTGGGCAGTTCTTC,CASSPTSVGQFF
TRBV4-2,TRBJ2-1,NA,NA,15,TGTGCCAGCAGCCCGCGTATAGGGGTACCAAATGAGCAGTTCTTC,CASSPRIGVPNEQFF
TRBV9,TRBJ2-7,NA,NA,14,TGTGCCAGCAGCGTAGGTCCAGGGGACTACGAGCAGTACTTC,CASSVGPGDYEQYF